This is a list of T cell receptor beta chains from one sample in a study of cytomegalovirus exposure and HLA in healthy donors. The table came from immunoSEQ multiplex PCR; TCRdb's copy has only in-frame clones and leaves some out. Altogether 200,000 to 250,000 clones are present, around 83% being singletons, with the ten largest covering 1.3% to 1.5%. The material sequenced was PBMCs. These receptors all stem from a girl aged 10 to 17 in good health and CMV-seronegative. CDR3s include the opening cysteine and the closing phenylalanine or tryptophan. D genes are given only for firm matches. Clone size is shown for a subset of rows, as once, few, many or a class of expanded clone.

J: TRBJ2-5
V: TRBV28
size: NA
length: 16
D: TRBD1
DNA: TGTGCCAGCAGCTTTGCCGGGACAGGGGGCCGAGAGACCCAGTACTTC
CDR3: CASSFAGTGGRETQYF

J: TRBJ2-7
V: TRBV5-1
size: NA
length: 13
D: TRBD1
DNA: TGCGCCAGCAGCTTAACAGGGGGCTACGAGCAGTACTTC
CDR3: CASSLTGGYEQYF

J: TRBJ1-5
V: TRBV7-9
size: NA
length: 18
D: NA
DNA: TGTGCCAGCAGCCAATGGGTTTCGGGACACATAAGCAATCAGCCCCAGCATTTT
CDR3: CASSQWVSGHISNQPQHF

J: TRBJ2-7
V: TRBV11-3
size: NA
length: 13
D: NA
DNA: TGTGCCAGCAGCTCAGGGACAACCGGCGAGCAGTACTTC
CDR3: CASSSGTTGEQYF

J: TRBJ2-7
V: TRBV20-1
size: NA
length: 11
D: NA
DNA: TGCAGTCTCCAAGAGAGCTACGAGCAGTACTTC
CDR3: CSLQESYEQYF

J: TRBJ1-1
V: TRBV9
size: NA
length: 15
D: TRBD1
DNA: TGTGCCAGCAGCGACCAGGGGACAGGGTCGACTGAAGCTTTCTTT
CDR3: CASSDQGTGSTEAFF

J: TRBJ1-1
V: TRBV19
size: NA
length: 15
D: TRBD1
DNA: TGTGCCAGTACCCCTGACAGGGGAAGGAACACTGAAGCTTTCTTT
CDR3: CASTPDRGRNTEAFF

J: TRBJ2-5
V: TRBV27
size: NA
length: 14
D: TRBD1
DNA: TGTGCCAGCAGTCCAAGGACAGGGGGCGAGACCCAGTACTTC
CDR3: CASSPRTGGETQYF

J: TRBJ2-7
V: TRBV7-8
size: once
length: 13
D: NA
DNA: TGTGCCAGCAGCTTAGGAGCGACCTACGAGCAGTACTTC
CDR3: CASSLGATYEQYF

J: TRBJ1-5
V: TRBV2
size: NA
length: 13
D: NA
DNA: TGTGCCAGCGTAGACGGCAGGTCGGGGTCCCAGCATTTT
CDR3: CASVDGRSGSQHF

J: TRBJ1-6
V: TRBV19
size: NA
length: 15
D: NA
DNA: TGTGCTAGTACAGCGGGACGCTCCTATAATTCACCCCTCCACTTT
CDR3: CASTAGRSYNSPLHF

J: TRBJ2-1
V: TRBV5-8
size: NA
length: 13
D: NA
DNA: TGTGCCGCCGGGGAAGGTCAATACAATGAGCAGTTCTTC
CDR3: CAAGEGQYNEQFF

J: TRBJ1-1
V: TRBV7-8
size: few
length: 13
D: NA
DNA: TGTGCCAGCAGCTTAGGACCAGCGGGTAAGGCTTTCTTT
CDR3: CASSLGPAGKAFF

J: TRBJ2-1
V: TRBV6-5
size: NA
length: 12
D: NA
DNA: TGTGCCAGCAGTCCACCCCGGCAGCGGCCTATCTTC
CDR3: CASSPPRQRPIF

J: TRBJ2-1
V: TRBV29-1
size: NA
length: 17
D: TRBD2
DNA: TGCAGCGTTGAATCACGACTAGCGGGAGGCGCCTACAATGAGCAGTTCTTC
CDR3: CSVESRLAGGAYNEQFF

J: TRBJ1-2
V: TRBV28
size: once
length: 15
D: NA
DNA: TGTGCCAGCAGTTTTTTGTCAGGGACTAACTATGGCTACACCTTC
CDR3: CASSFLSGTNYGYTF

J: TRBJ2-3
V: TRBV29-1
size: NA
length: 14
D: NA
DNA: TGCAGCGTCGCCTTCGACAGGTCCACAGATACGCAGTATTTT
CDR3: CSVAFDRSTDTQYF

J: TRBJ2-7
V: TRBV5-6
size: NA
length: 16
D: NA
DNA: TGTGCCAGCAGCCCTAGCCTCGGCCAAGCTTGGTACGAGCAGTACTTC
CDR3: CASSPSLGQAWYEQYF

J: TRBJ2-7
V: TRBV18
size: NA
length: 14
D: NA
DNA: TGTGCCAGCTCACCGCGCACAGCCTCCTACGAGCAGTACTTC
CDR3: CASSPRTASYEQYF

J: TRBJ1-4
V: TRBV7-2
size: few
length: 14
D: NA
DNA: TGTGCCAGCAGCCCTGACAGGATCAATGAAAAACTGTTTTTT
CDR3: CASSPDRINEKLFF

J: TRBJ1-3
V: TRBV4-2
size: NA
length: 17
D: TRBD1
DNA: TGTGCCAGCAGCCCACAGGGGACTTCCTTCTCTGGAAACACCATATATTTT
CDR3: CASSPQGTSFSGNTIYF

J: TRBJ2-3
V: TRBV30
size: NA
length: 18
D: TRBD2
DNA: TGTGCCTGGAGTGTACGATTGGCGGGAGGCAGCTACACAGATACGCAGTATTTT
CDR3: CAWSVRLAGGSYTDTQYF

J: TRBJ1-1
V: TRBV9
size: NA
length: 15
D: NA
DNA: TGTGCCAGCAGCGTAGGAGGGTTACCGAACACTGAAGCTTTCTTT
CDR3: CASSVGGLPNTEAFF

J: TRBJ2-3
V: TRBV2
size: NA
length: 16
D: TRBD2
DNA: TGTGCCAGCAGTGATGGACTAGCGGGTTTCTCAGATACGCAGTATTTT
CDR3: CASSDGLAGFSDTQYF

J: TRBJ1-2
V: TRBV28
size: once
length: 14
D: NA
DNA: TGTGCCAGCAGTTTAGCAGGGCCCCAATATGGCTACACCTTC
CDR3: CASSLAGPQYGYTF

J: TRBJ1-6
V: TRBV29-1
size: once
length: 14
D: TRBD1
DNA: TGCAGCGTTGCCCTCGACAGGGGGAATTCACCCCTCCACTTT
CDR3: CSVALDRGNSPLHF

J: TRBJ1-6
V: TRBV6-5
size: few
length: 14
D: TRBD1
DNA: TGTGCCAGCAGGCAGGGACAGGGGAGGTCACCCCTCCACTTT
CDR3: CASRQGQGRSPLHF

J: TRBJ2-7
V: TRBV27
size: NA
length: 16
D: NA
DNA: TGTGCCAGCAGTTTATCTTTTGGCCGCCAGACCTACGAGCAGTACTTC
CDR3: CASSLSFGRQTYEQYF

J: TRBJ2-3
V: TRBV9
size: NA
length: 13
D: TRBD2
DNA: TGTGCCAGCAGCGGCGGGGGGGCAGATACGCAGTATTTT
CDR3: CASSGGGADTQYF

J: TRBJ1-1
V: TRBV19
size: few
length: 15
D: TRBD1
DNA: TGTGCCAGTAGTCTGCGGAACAGGGGCAACACTGAAGCTTTCTTT
CDR3: CASSLRNRGNTEAFF

J: TRBJ2-4
V: TRBV6-5
size: few
length: 15
D: NA
DNA: TGTGCCAGCAGTTACCGGCCTAGGGGGAAAAACATTCAGTACTTC
CDR3: CASSYRPRGKNIQYF

J: TRBJ1-2
V: TRBV2
size: NA
length: 14
D: NA
DNA: TGTGCCAGCAGTGCGGGTACCGGGGGCTATGGCTACACCTTC
CDR3: CASSAGTGGYGYTF

J: TRBJ1-1
V: TRBV9
size: few
length: 13
D: NA
DNA: TGTGCCAGCAGCGCGCACATGAACACTGAAGCTTTCTTT
CDR3: CASSAHMNTEAFF

J: TRBJ2-1
V: TRBV9
size: few
length: 14
D: TRBD2
DNA: TGTGCCAGCACGCCGCTAGCGGCCTACAATGAGCAGTTCTTC
CDR3: CASTPLAAYNEQFF

J: TRBJ2-2
V: TRBV4-1
size: NA
length: 19
D: NA
DNA: TGCGCCAGCAGCCTAGTCGGGGGGCCGGGGACACCGAACACCGGGGAGCTGTTTTTT
CDR3: CASSLVGGPGTPNTGELFF

J: TRBJ2-7
V: TRBV5-1
size: NA
length: 15
D: TRBD1
DNA: TGCGCCAGCAGCTTGACGGACAGGAGCTCCTACGAGCAGTACTTC
CDR3: CASSLTDRSSYEQYF

J: TRBJ2-7
V: TRBV6-5
size: once
length: 15
D: TRBD1
DNA: TGTGCCAGCAGTTACCAAACAGGGGGCCCCTACGAGCAGTACTTC
CDR3: CASSYQTGGPYEQYF

J: TRBJ1-1
V: TRBV30
size: once
length: 13
D: TRBD1
DNA: TGTGCCTGGAGGGCACAGGGGTACACTGAAGCTTTCTTT
CDR3: CAWRAQGYTEAFF

J: TRBJ2-3
V: TRBV28
size: NA
length: 15
D: TRBD1
DNA: TGTGCCAGCAGTAGGGGACAGTTTCGAACAGATACGCAGTATTTT
CDR3: CASSRGQFRTDTQYF

J: TRBJ1-2
V: TRBV2
size: few
length: 16
D: NA
DNA: TGTGCCAGCAGTGCCACCATGGGTCGGGACTCCTATGGCTACACCTTC
CDR3: CASSATMGRDSYGYTF

J: TRBJ2-1
V: TRBV5-6
size: NA
length: 17
D: TRBD2
DNA: TGTGCCAGCACCTTTTTGGGGGGACTAGCTGCTTACAATGAGCAGTTCTTC
CDR3: CASTFLGGLAAYNEQFF

J: TRBJ1-1
V: TRBV2
size: NA
length: 13
D: NA
DNA: TGTGCCAGCAGGGGGGGAGAAAGATCTGAAGCTTTCTTT
CDR3: CASRGGERSEAFF

J: TRBJ2-5
V: TRBV5-3
size: NA
length: 18
D: TRBD2
DNA: TGTGCCAGAAGCCGTGAAACCGGGACTAGCGGCGGCCAAGAGACCCAGTACTTC
CDR3: CARSRETGTSGGQETQYF

J: TRBJ2-1
V: TRBV6-6
size: few
length: 16
D: TRBD2
DNA: TGTGCCAGCAGTAAACTAGCGGGAGTAGCTTACAATGAGCAGTTCTTC
CDR3: CASSKLAGVAYNEQFF

J: TRBJ2-7
V: TRBV27
size: once
length: 15
D: NA
DNA: TGTGCCAGCAAGTACAGGACCAAGAGCTCCTACGAGCAGTACTTC
CDR3: CASKYRTKSSYEQYF

J: TRBJ2-7
V: TRBV28
size: once
length: 16
D: TRBD2
DNA: TGTGCCAGCACCCCCCTTGGGACTAGCGGAGCCTACGAGCAGTACTTC
CDR3: CASTPLGTSGAYEQYF

J: TRBJ1-5
V: TRBV28
size: NA
length: 14
D: NA
DNA: TGTGCCAGCAGTTCAGGGTGGAGCAATCAGCCCCAGCATTTT
CDR3: CASSSGWSNQPQHF

J: TRBJ2-1
V: TRBV7-3
size: NA
length: 14
D: NA
DNA: TGTGCCAGCAGCTTAACGAGCTCCTACAATGAGCAGTTCTTC
CDR3: CASSLTSSYNEQFF

J: TRBJ1-3
V: TRBV6-1
size: NA
length: 16
D: NA
DNA: TGTGCCAGCAGTGAAGCGCTAGGCACTCCTGGAAACACCATATATTTT
CDR3: CASSEALGTPGNTIYF

J: TRBJ1-2
V: TRBV28
size: NA
length: 12
D: NA
DNA: TGTGCCAGCAGTTTACCAGGGGATGGCTACACCTTC
CDR3: CASSLPGDGYTF